This TCR beta chain was obtained from a study of molecular identifiers for immune sequencing clone quantification. Overall study context: Within a replicate experiment, RNA obtained from either around 20,000 or 100,000 naive CD8 cells was divided into five aliquots, and four of those aliquots were then sequenced.

Per the germline V gene, CDR1 is SGHVS and CDR2 is FNYEAQ. The CDR3 extends over 12 amino acids. V lost 5 bases to trimming and J lost 5 bases, with 9 bases between them. This clonotype has a count of ten or more. Antigen specificity is unknown. Using its own MiXCR run on the PCR reads, TCRdb lists one record per CDR3 protein. The table includes some 320,000 distinct CDR3 sequences, 20% to 25% detected once. Points from the study as a whole: Effector cells kept over 97% of their molecules in clones above 20 RNA copies, while naive cells kept under 1% there. For highly expanded clones, sizes could be underestimated when identical TCR molecules share a barcode. Spiked Jurkat TCR RNA equal to one cell could reportedly be picked out among one million naive cells.

The sequencing sample was made of naive CD8+ T cells from blood, with Jurkat cell RNA spiked in. As to subset: FACS-sorted CD8+CD4-CCR7+CD45RA+ naive T cells. The chain recombines TRBV7-6 with TRBJ1-1; no definite D call. The source of this sequence is a human donor in good health. Some libraries in this study had Jurkat cell RNA spiked in. The CDR3 loop reads CASSPYGTEAFF. The CDR3 nucleotides are TGTGCCAGCAGCCCCTATGGAACTGAAGCTTTCTTT.